The next 15 T cell receptor beta chains were all read from a single sample in a study of tissue T cells after allogeneic stem cell transplantation (dated by TCRdb to 2022 to 2024). The library came from the immunoSEQ multiplex PCR assay. TCRdb took this table from immuneACCESS and kept in-frame rearrangements with V and J called. Such tables lack part of the clones; where checked against another copy, unresolved V genes explain under half of the gap, and the rest is unexplained. Across this sample there are about 21,000 clones, with approximately 69% seen only once. The top ten constitute approximately 0.39% of the sample. The material sequenced was blood. Receptors originate from a female BALB/c mouse in good health. The MHC haplotype carried by mice of this strain is H2-d.

Concerning this clone: Gene names follow the mouse nomenclature. The sequenced CDR3 bases are TGCACCTGCAGTGCAGATGGGGCAAACACAGAAGTCTTC. Its translation is CTCSADGANTEVF. The complete CDR3 protein is CTCSADGANTEVFF. The chain employs TRBV1 and TRBJ1-1; D remains ambiguous. Read coverage stops 1 residue before the CDR3 terminus; the germline J gene supplies the remainder. Germline V gene data show CDR1 as NSQYPW and CDR2 as LRSPGD (reference sequence). V lost 0 bases, J lost 0 bases, and 5 bases lay in between. The CDR3 sequence is 14 residues long.

In regard to this clone: The listed genes are named as in mouse. Sequencing ends 1 residue short of the CDR3 end; the germline J gene provides the rest. The chain joins TRBV13-2 to TRBJ2-4; D not certain. CDR3 size: 14 residues. Germline V lookup: CDR1 NNHNN, CDR2 SYGAGS (reference sequence). V was clipped by 0 bases and J by 4 bases, with 9 bases between them. CDR3 region: CASGDARTENTLYF. CDR3 bases read: TGTGCCAGCGGTGATGCTCGGACGGAAAACACCTTGTAC.

This clone has only a few counts. Germline and genes: mouse. CDR3 amino acids: CASSRQGAGNTLYF. CDR3 bases read: TGTGCCAGCAGTAGACAGGGGGCTGGAAATACGCTCTAT. The rearrangement joins TRBV19 to TRBJ1-3, with 9 positions matching TRBD1. The missing CDR3 end, 1 residue past where the read stops, is filled in from the germline J gene. Germline V gene lookup returns CDR1 FNHDT and CDR2 SITEND (reference sequence). J gave up 2 bases and V 3 bases, and 0 bases lay outside the gene matches. This CDR3 has 14 amino acids.

Notes on this clone: Genes and germline are mouse. The read ends 1 residue shy of where the CDR3 ends; the end is completed using the germline J gene. The chain recombines TRBV5 with TRBJ2-5; D possibly corresponds to TRBD1 (5 bases). The CDR3 is made up of 15 amino acids. The germline CDR1 and CDR2 sequences are LGHNA and YNLKQL (reference sequence). V was pared by 0 bases and J by 5 bases, with 12 bases between. The chain's CDR3 is CASSQDGGEGDTQYF. Incomplete CDR3 DNA: TGTGCCAGCAGCCAAGATGGAGGGGAGGGAGACACCCAGTAC.

The table lists this clone with a few counts. Gene names follow the mouse nomenclature. Read sequence stops 1 residue before the CDR3 end, and the germline J gene provides the missing end. The chain couples TRBV20 to TRBJ1-5, with D perhaps TRBD1 (6 bases). The CDR3 loop spans 14 amino acids. Trimming removed 3 bases from V and 0 bases from J, with 9 bases in between. Germline lookup yields CDR1 GFQATS and CDR2 STVNSAI. The CDR3 DNA, read in part, is TGTGGTGCTAGACAGGGATATAACAACCAGGCTCCGCTT. It codes for CGARQGYNNQAPL. The full CDR3 protein is CGARQGYNNQAPLF. The whole variable domain, remainder taken from reference TRBV20 and TRBJ1-5, is GALVYQYPRRTICKSGTSMRMECQAVGFQATSVAWYRQSPQKTFELIALSTVNSAIKYEQNFTQEKFPISHPNLSFSSMTVLNAYLEDRGLYLCGARQGYNNQAPLFGEGTRLSVL.

As regards this clone: Each gene name is a mouse one. The CDR3 bases that were read are TGTGCCTGGAGTCTAATGGGGGGTAGTGCAGAAACGCTGTAT. Translation: CAWSLMGGSAETLY. The full CDR3 is CAWSLMGGSAETLYF. The rearrangement uses TRBV31 and TRBJ2-3, with 7 bases lining up with TRBD2. The read comes to an end 1 residue before the CDR3 does, leaving the germline J gene to fill in the end. The CDR3 totals 15 residues. Germline assignment: CDR1 GKSSPN and CDR2 SITVG. V lost 0 bases to trimming and J lost 0 bases; unmatched junction nucleotides: 3. Looking up the rest from reference TRBV31 and TRBJ2-3 gives the full variable domain: AQTIHQWPVAEIKAVGSPLSLGCTIKGKSSPNLYWYWQATGGTLQQLFYSITVGQVESVVQLNLSASRPKDDQFILSTEKLLLSHSGFYLCAWSLMGGSAETLYFGSGTRLTVL.

The table lists this clone with a few counts. Genes here carry mouse names. The observed sequence ends 1 residue before the CDR3 terminus, with the missing tail filled in from the germline J gene. The V and J genes are TRBV31 and TRBJ1-2; D possibly corresponds to TRBD1 (6 bases). The CDR3 extends over 14 amino acids. V was cut by 3 bases and J by 2 bases, with 13 bases left in between. Germline loops: CDR1 GKSSPN, CDR2 SITVG. CDR3 bases read: TGTGCCTGGAGCCACGGGCAGGGGAACTCCGACTACACC. Translated, it gives CAWSHGQGNSDYT. The entire CDR3 sequence reads CAWSHGQGNSDYTF.

This clone has more than one count but fewer than ten. Mouse gene names apply. Read data end 1 residue before the CDR3 end; the end is taken from the germline J gene. This rearrangement joins TRBV13-2 to TRBJ2-5, with D perhaps matching TRBD2 (6 bases). The CDR3 sequence is 13 residues long. Per the germline V gene, CDR1 is NNHNN and CDR2 is SYGAGS (reference sequence). The V gene lost 4 bases and the J gene lost 6 bases, with 12 bases spanning the gap. The CDR3: CASGSRLVDTQYF. CDR3 bases read: TGTGCCAGCGGTTCCCGACTGGTGGACACCCAGTAC.

This clone was recorded only once. Any gene name here is a mouse gene name. The read stops 1 residue short of the end of the CDR3; the missing end is completed from the germline J gene. The chain has TRBV16 and TRBJ2-7; the D is unclear. Germline V gene data show CDR1 as SGHSA and CDR2 as FRNQAP. The CDR3 runs 12 residues. The V end was cut by 6 bases, the J end by 4 bases, with 10 bases between. The sequenced CDR3 bases are TGTGCAAGCAGTCATGACACATATGAACAGTAC. Residues: CASSHDTYEQY. The whole CDR3 protein reads CASSHDTYEQYF.

As concerns this clone: The germline and genes are mouse ones. With the read ending 1 residue before the CDR3 end, the germline J gene is used to fill in that end. The chain uses TRBV1 and TRBJ1-4, with TRBD1 matching 9 bases. Trimming at V came to 1 base and at J to 3 bases, leaving 6 bases not matched to a gene. The CDR3 is made up of 17 amino acids. The germline V gene encodes CDR1 NSQYPW and CDR2 LRSPGD (reference sequence). Incomplete CDR3 DNA: TGCACCTGCAGTGCAGCCGGGACAGGGAAGGCCAACGAAAGATTATTT. This sequence encodes CTCSAAGTGKANERLF. The whole CDR3 protein reads CTCSAAGTGKANERLFF.

Points on this clone: Gene names follow the mouse nomenclature. Read coverage stops 1 residue before the CDR3 terminus; the germline J gene supplies the remainder. This rearrangement joins TRBV13-3 to TRBJ2-3; the match to TRBD1 covers 8 bases. The CDR3 consists of 16 residues. V trimming: 0 bases; J trimming: 0 bases; junction bases outside the gene matches: 3. Per the germline V gene, CDR1 is NNHDY and CDR2 is SYVADS. The CDR3 sequence: CASSDVRGPSAETLYF. CDR3 DNA, as far as it was read: TGTGCCAGCAGTGATGTCAGGGGGCCTAGTGCAGAAACGCTGTAT.

This clone has only a few counts. Here the gene names and germline are mouse. The CDR3 end is not reached by the read, which stops 1 residue before it; the germline J gene fills it in. The chain links TRBV4 to TRBJ1-3; D is possibly TRBD1 (6 bases). The CDR3 length is 13 residues. The V and J ends lost 8 bases and 1 base respectively, with 9 bases between them. Germline lookup yields CDR1 LGHDT and CDR2 YNNKQL (reference sequence). This CDR3 is CASSGTSGNTLYF. The DNA read from the CDR3 is TGTGCCAGCTCCGGGACATCTGGAAATACGCTCTAT.

This clone showed up just once. Gene names denote mouse genes. Sequencing ends 1 residue short of the CDR3 end; the germline J gene provides the rest. V gene TRBV2 combines with J gene TRBJ2-5; D unresolved. Looked up from germline, CDR1 is LGHNA and CDR2 is YSYQKL. This CDR3 comprises 14 residues. V lost 0 bases to trimming and J lost 6 bases, with 10 bases between them. The chain's CDR3 is CASSQDRERDTQYF. The CDR3 bases that were read are TGTGCCAGCAGCCAAGACCGGGAGAGGGACACCCAGTAC. Filled out from reference TRBV2 and TRBJ2-5, the complete variable domain reads DPKIIQKPKYLVAVTGSEKILICEQYLGHNAMYWYRQSAKKPLEFMFSYSYQKLMDNQTASSRFQPQSSKKNHLDLQITALKPDDSATYFCASSQDRERDTQYFGPGTRLLVL.

Comment on this clone: Mouse gene names apply. The CDR3 goes on 1 residue after the read ends, and that part is filled in from the germline J gene. The chain carries TRBV20 and TRBJ2-2; TRBD2 agrees at 7 bases. The germline CDR1 and CDR2 sequences are GFQATS and STVNSAI. CDR3 length equals 13 residues. Trimming took 0 bases from V and 5 from J; bases not matched to a gene: 0. The DNA read from the CDR3 is TGTGGTGCTAGGGACTGGGGGACCGGGCAGCTCTAC. Its protein is CGARDWGTGQLY. The full-length CDR3 reads as CGARDWGTGQLYF.

Turning to this clone: Germline and junction disagree at one end, which may indicate a read error. Gene and germline names: mouse. The read gets to within 1 residue of the CDR3 end, and the germline J gene fills in the rest. This chain connects TRBV13-2 to TRBJ1-4, with TRBD1 identical over 10 bases. This CDR3 contains 15 residues. The germline gives CDR1 NNHNN, CDR2 SYGAGS (reference sequence). The CDR3 bases that were read are TGTGCCAGCAGTGATGAAGGACAGGGGGGCGAAAGATTATTT. Protein product: CASSDEGQGGERLF. The full CDR3 protein is CASSDEGQGGERLFF.